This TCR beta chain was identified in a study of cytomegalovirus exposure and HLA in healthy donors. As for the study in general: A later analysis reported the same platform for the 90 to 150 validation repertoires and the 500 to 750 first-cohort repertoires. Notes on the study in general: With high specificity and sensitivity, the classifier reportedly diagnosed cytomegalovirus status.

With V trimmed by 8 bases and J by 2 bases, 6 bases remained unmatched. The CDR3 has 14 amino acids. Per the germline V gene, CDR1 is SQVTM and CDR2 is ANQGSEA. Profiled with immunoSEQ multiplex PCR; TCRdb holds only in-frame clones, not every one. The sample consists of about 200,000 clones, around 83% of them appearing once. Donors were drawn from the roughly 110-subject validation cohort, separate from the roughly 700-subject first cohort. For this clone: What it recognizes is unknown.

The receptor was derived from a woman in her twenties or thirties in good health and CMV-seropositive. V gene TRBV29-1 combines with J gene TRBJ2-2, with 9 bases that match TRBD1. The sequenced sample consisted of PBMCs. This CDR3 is CSIRDRVNTGELFF. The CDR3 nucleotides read TGCAGCATACGGGACAGGGTCAACACCGGGGAGCTGTTTTTT.